The sample holds many counts of the clone carrying this T cell receptor (beta chain). The target antigen is unknown. This entry belongs to a study of identical twins. TCRdb called the 5' RACE reads again in MiXCR, with one record for every CDR3 protein. The sample has hundreds of thousands of distinct CDR3 sequences; more than 6.5% are singletons. This CDR3 is built from 14 residues. Trimming pared 5 bases from V and 3 bases from J, leaving 12 bases between. Looked up from germline, CDR1 is SGHTA and CDR2 is FQGNSA. Regarding the study as a whole: Within twin pairs, the out-of-frame alpha sequences they shared showed excess low generation probability. Modeled out-of-frame TCR alpha sharing in monozygotic twins fell below observed levels.

The same specimen was also included in a second study, on yellow fever vaccine responses in identical twins. As reported in that work: Reports say the vaccine T cell response in twins looked partly convergent and partly personalized.

The chain joins TRBV7-2 to TRBJ2-3; D ambiguous. The source is a woman aged 18-35 years in good health. The sequenced sample was memory (CD45RO+) T cells sorted from blood. CDR3 in DNA: TGTGCCAGCAGCCATCCGGCCCGGACAGATACGCAGTATTTT. Encoded protein: CASSHPARTDTQYF.